A selection of T cell receptor beta chains follows, all from one sample in a study of T cells in Graves' hyperthyroidism and ophthalmopathy. One entry per CDR3 protein, called by TCRdb with MiXCR from the multiplex PCR reads. Of 490,000 or so distinct CDR3 sequences in the sample, 22% were seen once. The sequenced sample consisted of blood. These receptor sequences come from a woman between 65 and 79 years old with Graves' ophthalmopathy. CDR3s include the opening cysteine and the closing phenylalanine or tryptophan. Each record gives: CDR3 protein, CDR3 DNA, J gene, V gene, clone size, D gene. D genes are given only for firm matches. The listing skips clone size in some rows; elsewhere it reads once, few, many or a size class.

CDR3 protein: CASSTPTGHSYEQHF; CDR3 DNA: TGTGCCAGCAGCACGCCGACAGGGCATTCCTACGAGCAGCACTTC; J gene: TRBJ2-7; V gene: TRBV7-9; clone size: NA; D gene: TRBD1
CDR3 protein: CSATRTNNEQFF; CDR3 DNA: TGCAGTGCTACAAGAACCAACAATGAGCAGTTCTTC; J gene: TRBJ2-1; V gene: TRBV20-1; clone size: NA; D gene: NA
CDR3 protein: CSGKGYTEAFF; CDR3 DNA: TGCAGCGGCAAAGGATACACTGAAGCTTTCTTT; J gene: TRBJ1-1; V gene: TRBV29-1; clone size: NA; D gene: NA
CDR3 protein: CASSLVGVGRETQYF; CDR3 DNA: TGTGCCAGCAGCTTGGTTGGGGTGGGGCGAGAGACCCAGTACTTC; J gene: TRBJ2-5; V gene: TRBV5-4; clone size: NA; D gene: NA
CDR3 protein: CASRHPGANVLTF; CDR3 DNA: TGTGCCAGCCGACACCCCGGGGCCAACGTCCTGACTTTC; J gene: TRBJ2-6; V gene: TRBV7-3; clone size: NA; D gene: NA
CDR3 protein: CASMRGLGNTIYF; CDR3 DNA: TGTGCCAGCATGCGGGGGCTCGGAAACACCATATATTTT; J gene: TRBJ1-3; V gene: TRBV6-1; clone size: NA; D gene: NA
CDR3 protein: CSAVLRDRSSGYEQYF; CDR3 DNA: TGCAGTGCTGTACTCCGGGACCGCTCGTCAGGGTACGAGCAGTACTTC; J gene: TRBJ2-7; V gene: TRBV20-1; clone size: NA; D gene: NA
CDR3 protein: CASSVGWRATQYF; CDR3 DNA: TGTGCCAGCAGCGTAGGATGGCGGGCTACGCAGTATTTT; J gene: TRBJ2-3; V gene: TRBV9; clone size: few; D gene: NA
CDR3 protein: CASSTLGQTTSYNSPLHF; CDR3 DNA: TGTGCCAGTAGTACCCTGGGACAGACAACCTCCTATAATTCACCCCTCCACTTT; J gene: TRBJ1-6; V gene: TRBV19; clone size: NA; D gene: TRBD1
CDR3 protein: CASSARTGGGNTEAFF; CDR3 DNA: TGTGCCAGCAGTGCTAGGACAGGGGGGGGGAACACTGAAGCTTTCTTT; J gene: TRBJ1-1; V gene: TRBV6-1; clone size: many; D gene: TRBD1
CDR3 protein: CASSLDRNNSPLHF; CDR3 DNA: TGCGCCAGCAGCTTGGACAGGAATAATTCACCCCTCCACTTT; J gene: TRBJ1-6; V gene: TRBV7-2; clone size: many; D gene: TRBD1
CDR3 protein: CASSISTPYNEQFF; CDR3 DNA: TGTGCCAGTAGTATCTCTACCCCGTACAATGAGCAGTTCTTC; J gene: TRBJ2-1; V gene: TRBV19; clone size: NA; D gene: NA
CDR3 protein: CASSLLGGYTQYF; CDR3 DNA: TGTGCCAGCAGCCTACTCGGAGGGTATACGCAGTATTTT; J gene: TRBJ2-3; V gene: TRBV7-9; clone size: many; D gene: NA
CDR3 protein: CASSSTGGWTEAFF; CDR3 DNA: TGTGCCAGCAGTTCGACAGGGGGCTGGACTGAAGCTTTCTTT; J gene: TRBJ1-1; V gene: TRBV7-9; clone size: few; D gene: TRBD1
CDR3 protein: CASSFGLADGETQYF; CDR3 DNA: TGTGCCAGCAGTTTCGGACTAGCGGACGGGGAGACCCAGTACTTC; J gene: TRBJ2-5; V gene: TRBV12-3/TRBV12-4; clone size: NA; D gene: TRBD2
CDR3 protein: CASSQVLGVTAVEQYF; CDR3 DNA: TGCGCCAGCAGCCAAGTCTTGGGGGTCACTGCGGTAGAGCAGTACTTC; J gene: TRBJ2-7; V gene: TRBV4-1; clone size: few; D gene: NA
CDR3 protein: CASSYSPRVGYTF; CDR3 DNA: TGTGCCAGCAGTTACTCTCCCCGGGTTGGCTACACCTTC; J gene: TRBJ1-2; V gene: TRBV6-2/TRBV6-3; clone size: NA; D gene: NA
CDR3 protein: CASSQLGDTGELFF; CDR3 DNA: TGTGCCAGCAGCCAACTGGGAGACACCGGGGAGCTGTTTTTT; J gene: TRBJ2-2; V gene: TRBV3-1; clone size: few; D gene: NA
CDR3 protein: CAWWTGFNHEQYF; CDR3 DNA: TGTGCCTGGTGGACAGGCTTTAACCACGAGCAGTACTTC; J gene: TRBJ2-7; V gene: TRBV30; clone size: NA; D gene: TRBD1
CDR3 protein: CASTRTRNTGELFF; CDR3 DNA: TGTGCCAGCACCCGCACCAGGAACACCGGGGAGCTGTTTTTT; J gene: TRBJ2-2; V gene: TRBV12-3/TRBV12-4; clone size: NA; D gene: NA
CDR3 protein: CASSPGTGGNGETQYF; CDR3 DNA: TGCGCCAGCAGCCCAGGGACAGGGGGTAACGGGGAGACCCAGTACTTC; J gene: TRBJ2-5; V gene: TRBV5-1; clone size: few; D gene: TRBD1
CDR3 protein: CASSRGMTSEQYF; CDR3 DNA: TGTGCCAGCAGCCGTGGGATGACCTCCGAGCAGTACTTC; J gene: TRBJ2-7; V gene: TRBV3-1; clone size: few; D gene: NA
CDR3 protein: CASSGGLGSETQYF; CDR3 DNA: TGTGCCAGCAGCGGTGGACTAGGGTCGGAGACCCAGTACTTC; J gene: TRBJ2-5; V gene: TRBV9; clone size: NA; D gene: TRBD2
CDR3 protein: CASGSPGGAYEQYF; CDR3 DNA: TGTGCTAGTGGTTCCCCAGGGGGGGCATACGAGCAGTACTTC; J gene: TRBJ2-7; V gene: TRBV12-5; clone size: few; D gene: NA
CDR3 protein: CASSLLGQGARETQYF; CDR3 DNA: TGCGCCAGCAGCCTTCTGGGGCAGGGGGCGAGGGAGACCCAGTACTTC; J gene: TRBJ2-5; V gene: TRBV4-1; clone size: few; D gene: TRBD1
CDR3 protein: CASSLRGGAVGGPGDTQYF; CDR3 DNA: TGTGCCAGCAGCCTACGCGGCGGTGCGGTGGGAGGCCCGGGAGATACGCAGTATTTT; J gene: TRBJ2-3; V gene: TRBV11-2; clone size: many; D gene: NA
CDR3 protein: CASSYSLGTGADQPQHF; CDR3 DNA: TGTGCCAGCAGTTACTCTCTTGGGACAGGGGCCGATCAGCCCCAGCATTTT; J gene: TRBJ1-5; V gene: TRBV6-2/TRBV6-3; clone size: few; D gene: TRBD1
CDR3 protein: CASKFGLAGADTQYF; CDR3 DNA: TGTGCCAGCAAATTCGGACTAGCGGGAGCGGATACGCAGTATTTT; J gene: TRBJ2-3; V gene: TRBV6-2/TRBV6-3; clone size: NA; D gene: TRBD2
CDR3 protein: CASSQKGTSGRREQFF; CDR3 DNA: TGCGCCAGCAGCCAAAAGGGGACTAGCGGGAGGAGAGAGCAGTTCTTC; J gene: TRBJ2-1; V gene: TRBV4-1; clone size: NA; D gene: TRBD2
CDR3 protein: CASSKDTTTNNEQFF; CDR3 DNA: TGTGCCAGCAGCAAGGACACCACAACGAACAATGAGCAGTTCTTC; J gene: TRBJ2-1; V gene: TRBV3-1; clone size: NA; D gene: NA
CDR3 protein: CASSQDRAGGPADTQYF; CDR3 DNA: TGCGCCAGCAGCCAAGATAGGGCGGGAGGGCCAGCAGATACGCAGTATTTT; J gene: TRBJ2-3; V gene: TRBV4-3; clone size: NA; D gene: TRBD2
CDR3 protein: CASSTLSGSLYEQYF; CDR3 DNA: TGTGCCAGCAGCACGCTTAGCGGGAGCCTCTACGAGCAGTACTTC; J gene: TRBJ2-7; V gene: TRBV11-2; clone size: few; D gene: TRBD2
CDR3 protein: CSARDAPAGAGEQYF; CDR3 DNA: TGCAGTGCTAGAGATGCGCCGGCGGGAGCTGGGGAGCAGTACTTC; J gene: TRBJ2-7; V gene: TRBV20-1; clone size: few; D gene: TRBD2
CDR3 protein: CSASPSRLWSLYF; CDR3 DNA: TGCAGTGCTAGCCCGTCGAGACTATGGAGCCTGTATTTT; J gene: TRBJ2-2; V gene: TRBV20-1; clone size: NA; D gene: NA
CDR3 protein: CASNTRQGGRYGYTF; CDR3 DNA: TGTGCCAGTAACACCCGACAGGGAGGTCGTTATGGCTACACCTTC; J gene: TRBJ1-2; V gene: TRBV19; clone size: NA; D gene: TRBD1
CDR3 protein: CAWKVTGQKIYEQYF; CDR3 DNA: TGTGCCTGGAAGGTCACGGGACAGAAAATCTACGAGCAGTACTTC; J gene: TRBJ2-7; V gene: TRBV30; clone size: NA; D gene: TRBD1
CDR3 protein: CAWSDQRLGGQETQYF; CDR3 DNA: TGTGCCTGGAGTGACCAAAGACTAGGAGGGCAAGAGACCCAGTACTTC; J gene: TRBJ2-5; V gene: TRBV30; clone size: many; D gene: NA
CDR3 protein: CASSPTSGVAYEQYF; CDR3 DNA: TGTGCCAGCAGTCCTACTAGCGGGGTAGCCTACGAGCAGTACTTC; J gene: TRBJ2-7; V gene: TRBV27; clone size: few; D gene: TRBD2
CDR3 protein: CASSLRTSGGLYNEQFF; CDR3 DNA: TGTGCCAGCAGTCTTCGGACTAGCGGGGGCCTCTACAATGAGCAGTTCTTC; J gene: TRBJ2-1; V gene: TRBV7-9; clone size: NA; D gene: TRBD2
CDR3 protein: CASKRLTTTGNQPQHF; CDR3 DNA: TGTGCCAGCAAACGACTTACTACGACGGGGAATCAGCCCCAGCATTTT; J gene: TRBJ1-5; V gene: TRBV2; clone size: many; D gene: NA
CDR3 protein: CASSYRGVNEKLFF; CDR3 DNA: TGTGCCAGTAGTTACAGGGGAGTTAATGAAAAACTGTTTTTT; J gene: TRBJ1-4; V gene: TRBV19; clone size: few; D gene: TRBD1